The 24 T cell receptor beta chains presented below share a single source sample, sequenced in a study of graft-versus-host responses after intestinal transplantation (dated by TCRdb to the early 2020s). These receptors' antigens are unknown. The library was obtained by the immunoSEQ multiplex PCR assay. The table comes from immuneACCESS by way of TCRdb, which keeps in-frame sequences with V and J called. Part of the clones is missing from these tables; in studies checked, under half for an unresolved V gene and the rest for unknown reasons. The sample profile shows tens of thousands of clones; approximately 95% of them were found once. The top ten clones comprise more than 0.45% of the sample. The sample's time point label is to be understood as: cells obtained before transplantation from donor or recipient. Sequenced here: unstimulated CD8+ T cells sorted from spleen or lymph node cells, sampled before transplant. The receptors were gathered from a human donor who was the organ donor for an intestinal transplant.

V is TRBV9 and J is TRBJ2-7, with TRBD2 matching 7 bases. Germline CDR1 and CDR2: SGDLS and YYNGEE. V shed 0 bases and J 4 bases; nucleotides not matched to a gene: 7. This CDR3 contains 15 residues. The CDR3, as DNA: TGTGCCAGCAGCGTAGCGGCGGGGGAGGTATACGAGCAGTACTTC. Encoded protein: CASSVAAGEVYEQYF. Together with reference TRBV9 and TRBJ2-7, the CDR3 gives the full variable domain: DSGVTQTPKHLITATGQRVTLRCSPRSGDLSVYWYQQSLDQGLQFLIQYYNGEERAKGNILERFSAQQFPDLHSELNLSSLELGDSALYFCASSVAAGEVYEQYFGPGTRLTVT.

The chain employs TRBV29-1 and TRBJ1-1; TRBD1 matches 7 bases. Germline lookup yields CDR1 SQVTM and CDR2 ANQGSEA. Trimming removed 7 bases from V and 7 bases from J; junction bases left unmatched: 6. The CDR3 covers 11 residues. The CDR3 coding sequence is TGCAGCGCTATGGGACAGCTTGAAGCTTTCTTT. It specifies CSAMGQLEAFF.

The chain couples TRBV10-1 to TRBJ2-7, with D possibly matching TRBD2 (6 bases). Germline V CDR1 and CDR2: WNHNN, SYGVQD (reference sequence). With 10 bases removed from V and 3 bases from J, the gap between germline ends came to 19 bases. The CDR3 covers 14 residues. The CDR3 DNA reads as TGCGCCACCGTACCAGGAGGGCCCCACTACGAGCAGTACTTC. Translating gives CATVPGGPHYEQYF.

Remarks on this clone: The limits of the CDR3 on the DNA are not certain, so only TCRdb's listed CDR3 is given. This chain links TRBV25-1 with TRBJ1-6. CDR1 and CDR2 (germline): MGHDK, SYGVNS. The CDR3 numbers 15 amino acids, ends counted. The CDR3: CASSTSSSYNSPLHF.

V gene TRBV5-5 combines with J gene TRBJ1-2, with D hard to call. V shed 1 base and J shed 7 bases, with 5 bases lying between them. The CDR3 contains 11 residues. Germline V gene lookup returns CDR1 SGHKS and CDR2 YYEKEE (reference sequence). Here the CDR3 reads CASSLYAGYTF. The CDR3 coding sequence is TGTGCCAGCAGCTTGTATGCTGGCTACACCTTC.

This clone was observed a few times. The chain carries TRBV19 and TRBJ2-7; D is undetermined. The germline CDR1 and CDR2 sequences are LNHDA and SQIVND (reference sequence). V gave up 4 bases and J gave up 5 bases, with 12 bases separating them. The CDR3 runs 13 residues. Here the CDR3 DNA reads TGTGCCAGTAGTAACTCCCTATGGGACGAGCAGTACTTC. Translated, it gives CASSNSLWDEQYF.

This CDR3 is CASSAWAGSGTDTQYF. DNA for the CDR3: TGTGCCAGCAGCGCCTGGGCGGGGAGTGGCACAGATACGCAGTATTTT. V and J are TRBV14 and TRBJ2-3; tentatively, D is TRBD2 (6 bases). The CDR3 is 16 residues long. Germline CDR1 is SGHDN and CDR2 is FVKESK. Between the trimmed V and J ends, which lost 5 bases and 1 base, there was a span of 16 bases.

The rearrangement uses TRBV5-1 and TRBJ1-3; D gene uncertain. This CDR3 is 15 amino acids long. Trimming pared 1 base from V and 2 bases from J, leaving 10 bases between. CDR1 SGHRS and CDR2 YFSETQ come from the germline V gene. The CDR3 coding sequence is TGCGCCAGCAGCTTGAGTGTCTTCCCTGGAAACACCATATATTTT. Translation gives CASSLSVFPGNTIYF.

The rearrangement joins TRBV6-1 to TRBJ1-3; D remains unclear. This CDR3 is 16 amino acids long. V shed 2 bases and J shed 3 bases, with 14 bases lying between them. Looked up from germline, CDR1 is MNHNS and CDR2 is SASEGT. The CDR3 coding sequence is TGTGCCAGCAGTGAATATGCAGGAGATCATGGAAACACCATATATTTT. Protein: CASSEYAGDHGNTIYF.

The chain joins TRBV30 to TRBJ2-3; 8 bases are shared with TRBD2. V shed 0 bases, J shed 0 bases, and the junction held 2 bases outside the gene matches. The CDR3 is made up of 15 amino acids. The germline V gene has CDR1 GTSNPN and CDR2 SVGIG (reference sequence). The CDR3 is CAWSVAGGSTDTQYF. The CDR3 DNA reads TGTGCCTGGAGTGTGGCGGGGGGAAGCACAGATACGCAGTATTTT.

This chain uses TRBV7-6 with TRBJ2-7; possibly TRBD2 for D (7 bases). The CDR3 has 16 amino acids. Germline V lookup: CDR1 SGHVS, CDR2 FNYEAQ. V was pared by 5 bases and J by 2 bases, with 19 bases between. The CDR3 nucleotides read TGTGCCAGCAGCGTTCTAGTGGGGGGGGCCCCCTACGAGCAGTACTTC. This encodes CASSVLVGGAPYEQYF.

A note on this clone: The germline gene is not matched at one end of the junction; a read error may be the cause. The gene calls are TRBV11-2 and TRBJ2-7, with TRBD2 matching 11 bases. The CDR3 is 14 residues long. The V gene's germline CDR1 is SGHAT and CDR2 FQNNGV. The CDR3 DNA follows: TGTGCCAGCAGTTTAGCGGGGGGGCCATACGAGCAGTACTTC. This gives the protein CASSLAGGPYEQYF.

The chain employs TRBV6-5 and TRBJ2-5; tentatively, D is TRBD2 (5 bases). This CDR3 has 14 amino acids. Germline V gene lookup returns CDR1 MNHEY and CDR2 SVGAGI. V lost 2 bases and J 2 bases, leaving 9 bases between the germline ends. The CDR3 region has the DNA TGTGCCAGCAGTTACGGGCTAGCACAAGAGACCCAGTACTTC. This translates into CASSYGLAQETQYF.

V usage is TRBV4-3 and J usage is TRBJ2-5; no clear D. The germline V gene has CDR1 LGHNA and CDR2 YSLEER. The V end lost 1 base, the J end lost 4 bases, and 13 bases lay between the germline ends. The CDR3 extends over 15 amino acids. CDR3 region: CASSQGNALGETQYF. CDR3 bases: TGCGCCAGCAGCCAAGGTAACGCGTTGGGAGAGACCCAGTACTTC.

The rearrangement links TRBV19 to TRBJ1-2; 9 bases align to TRBD1. The CDR3 has 14 residues. CDR1 is LNHDA and CDR2 is SQIVND in the germline V gene (reference sequence). Trimming took 8 bases from V and 4 from J; bases not matched to a gene: 8. CDR3 in amino acids: CASAQGALPYGYTF. The CDR3 coding sequence is TGTGCCAGTGCACAGGGGGCCCTTCCCTATGGCTACACCTTC.

The chain couples TRBV4-3 to TRBJ2-3, with a tentative D call TRBD2 (6 bases). Looked up from germline, CDR1 is LGHNA and CDR2 is YSLEER. This CDR3 region has 17 residues. V was shortened by 1 base and J by 4 bases, with 18 bases between the two germline ends. CDR3 protein: CASSQAPRGRGADTQYF. The CDR3 coding sequence is TGCGCCAGCAGCCAAGCCCCCCGCGGACGCGGGGCAGATACGCAGTATTTT.

The rearrangement uses TRBV29-1 and TRBJ2-1, with D perhaps given as TRBD1 or TRBD2 (5 bases each). Between the trimmed V and J ends, which lost 7 bases and 9 bases, there was a span of 22 bases. The CDR3 runs 14 residues. CDR1 and CDR2 from the germline V gene are SQVTM and ANQGSEA. CDR3 residues: CSGAEGLGLGEQFF. CDR3 in DNA: TGCAGCGGAGCAGAGGGGTTGGGTTTAGGTGAGCAGTTCTTC.

This chain links TRBV11-2 with TRBJ2-7, with D unclear. Germline assignment: CDR1 SGHAT and CDR2 FQNNGV. Between the trimmed V and J ends, which lost 6 bases and 4 bases, there was a span of 10 bases. The CDR3 loop spans 12 amino acids. The CDR3 DNA is TGTGCCAGCAGGGCTTGGAATTACGAGCAGTACTTC. This translates into CASRAWNYEQYF.

The gene calls are TRBV9 and TRBJ2-1; D ambiguous. The CDR3 is made up of 14 amino acids. Germline loops: CDR1 SGDLS, CDR2 YYNGEE. V lost 3 bases and J 2 bases, leaving 9 bases between the germline ends. The CDR3 region is CASSANRAYNEQFF. The CDR3 region has the DNA TGTGCCAGCAGCGCAAACCGGGCCTACAATGAGCAGTTCTTC.

The chain recombines TRBV7-9 with TRBJ2-7, with 11 bases identical to TRBD2. The CDR3 has 16 amino acids. Germline V gene sequence: CDR1 SEHNR, CDR2 FQNEAQ (reference sequence). V shed 1 base and J 1 base; nucleotides not matched to a gene: 3. Here the CDR3 reads CASSLGLAGLSYEQYF. DNA for the CDR3: TGTGCCAGCAGCTTAGGACTAGCGGGGCTGTCCTACGAGCAGTACTTC.

The gene calls are TRBV4-1 and TRBJ1-2; 8 nucleotides match TRBD1. The V and J ends lost 1 base and 0 bases, in that order; junction bases with no gene match: 10. CDR1 is MGHRA, CDR2 YSYEKL, per germline. CDR3 length equals 18 residues. The CDR3 is CASSQGIYPGQANYGYTF. The CDR3 DNA reads as TGCGCCAGCAGCCAAGGGATCTATCCGGGACAGGCTAACTATGGCTACACCTTC.

The V call is TRBV27, the J call TRBJ2-1; D assignment may be TRBD1 or TRBD2 (5 bases each). The V gene's germline CDR1 is MNHEY and CDR2 SMNVEV (reference sequence). The CDR3 is 14 residues long. Trimming shortened V by 8 bases and J by 3 bases, and 14 bases separated the two germline ends. The CDR3 here is CASQGRGLYNEQFF. The CDR3 DNA is TGTGCCAGCCAAGGCCGGGGCCTCTACAATGAGCAGTTCTTC.

The chain links TRBV4-1 to TRBJ1-3, with 10 bases that match TRBD1. Germline V CDR1 and CDR2: MGHRA, YSYEKL. J lost 4 bases, V lost 4 bases, and 7 bases had no gene match. There are 16 residues in the CDR3. CDR3 in amino acids: CASSLRQGAPGNTIYF. CDR3 bases: TGCGCCAGCAGCCTGAGACAGGGGGCGCCCGGAAACACCATATATTTT.

This chain links TRBV27 with TRBJ2-1; D is unresolved. The CDR3 extends over 14 amino acids. The ends were cut back, 2 bases at V and 6 bases at J, with 11 bases in the middle. Germline lookup yields CDR1 MNHEY and CDR2 SMNVEV (reference sequence). CDR3 in DNA: TGTGCCAGCAGTTTAATGTCCTTTACCAATGAGCAGTTCTTC. Its protein is CASSLMSFTNEQFF.